This TCR beta chain originates from a study of blood T cell repertoires in COVID-19. As for the study in general: The cDNA or gDNA used as material had been derived from T cells, B-cell-depleted T cells, or PBMCs.

The method was immunoSEQ multiplex PCR; TCRdb's version includes in-frame clones alone and lacks a portion of them. The sample carries roughly 97,000 clones, around 82% recorded once. Germline values: CDR1 SGHRS, CDR2 YFSETQ. This CDR3 comprises 15 residues. With 2 bases removed from V and 5 bases from J, the gap between germline ends came to 14 bases. Source material: peripheral blood. The chain carries TRBV5-1 and TRBJ2-1; possibly TRBD2 for D (6 bases). The TCR was taken from a man in his 60s with acute or convalescent COVID-19. CDR3 loop: CASSLLASVHNEQFF. In nucleotides, the CDR3 is TGCGCCAGCAGCTTACTAGCTTCGGTACACAATGAGCAGTTCTTC.